These T cell receptor beta chains were read from a single sample in a study of beta chain features in type 1 diabetes. This table comes from immunoSEQ multiplex PCR, and its TCRdb copy is limited to in-frame clones, with some not included. The table records over 700,000 clones, about 17% of them present only once. Sequencing used naive CD4+ T cells from blood. The receptors here all came from a woman aged 18-30 years in good health. The CDR3 runs from the conserved cysteine through the conserved F or W. D genes are given only for firm matches. Clone size is given for some rows only: seen once, a few or many times, or a class if the clone is expanded.

d_call	v_call	j_call	clone_size	cdr3_aa	cdr3_nt
NA	TRBV5-1	TRBJ2-1	few	CASSLSPGSNEQFF	TGCGCCAGCAGCTTGTCCCCAGGGTCGAATGAGCAGTTCTTC
TRBD1	TRBV27	TRBJ1-3	few	CASSSDRGSVCVRVTIYF	TGTGCCAGCAGTTCGGACAGGGGGAGTGTGTGTGTAAGAGTCACCATATATTTT
NA	TRBV29-1	TRBJ2-3	few	CSAGGDFTDTQYF	TGCAGCGCTGGGGGCGATTTCACAGATACGCAGTATTTT
NA	TRBV10-3	TRBJ1-3	NA	CAISVSQSGNTIYF	TGTGCCATCAGTGTATCCCAATCTGGAAACACCATATATTTT
NA	TRBV5-6	TRBJ2-1	few	CASSFYANEQFF	TGTGCCAGCAGCTTTTACGCTAATGAGCAGTTCTTC
TRBD1	TRBV7-2	TRBJ2-2	NA	CASSLDGGTGSGELFF	TGTGCCAGCAGCTTAGACGGGGGGACAGGGTCCGGGGAGCTGTTTTTT
NA	TRBV21-1	TRBJ2-1	few	CASSATSSGGYNEQFF	TGTGCCAGCAGCGCGACCTCTAGCGGAGGCTACAATGAGCAGTTCTTC
NA	TRBV7-3	TRBJ1-1	NA	CASSLSEGTEAFF	TGTGCCAGCAGCCTAAGTGAGGGAACTGAAGCTTTCTTT
NA	TRBV5-1	TRBJ1-1	NA	CASSLEGLDTEAFF	TGCGCCAGCAGCTTGGAGGGGTTGGACACTGAAGCTTTCTTT
NA	TRBV6-5	TRBJ1-2	once	CASSTYHSEYGYTF	TGTGCCAGCAGTACCTACCACTCAGAGTATGGCTACACCTTC
TRBD1	TRBV18	TRBJ1-2	few	CASSPWDRGYGYTF	TGTGCCAGCTCACCATGGGACAGGGGATATGGCTACACCTTC
TRBD1	TRBV4-3	TRBJ2-3	NA	CASSQALRDSMSYF	TGCGCCAGCAGCCAAGCTCTCCGGGACAGCATGTCCTATTTT
NA	TRBV29-1	TRBJ2-1	NA	CSVRLGWNEQFF	TGCAGCGTTCGACTAGGGTGGAATGAGCAGTTCTTC
NA	TRBV18	TRBJ1-2	few	CASSGLQGGYGYTF	TGTGCCAGCTCCGGACTACAGGGAGGCTATGGCTACACCTTC
TRBD1	TRBV5-1	TRBJ2-7	NA	CASSLGRTGGDEQYF	TGCGCCAGCAGCTTGGGGCGGACAGGGGGCGACGAGCAGTACTTC
NA	TRBV7-3	TRBJ1-1	few	CASSLNSDNTEAFF	TGTGCCAGCAGCTTGAACAGCGACAACACTGAAGCTTTCTTT
TRBD1	TRBV7-2	TRBJ2-6	NA	CASSSQGLNGANVLTF	TGTGCCAGCAGCTCACAGGGGTTGAATGGGGCCAACGTCCTGACTTTC
NA	TRBV21-1	TRBJ1-1	NA	CASSKNAQGTSSNTEAFF	TGTGCCAGCAGCAAAAACGCTCAGGGGACCTCATCCAACACTGAAGCTTTCTTT
TRBD2	TRBV5-4	TRBJ2-1	NA	CASSLGAGGMGEQFF	TGTGCCAGCAGCTTGGGGGCGGGAGGAATGGGTGAGCAGTTCTTC
NA	TRBV18	TRBJ2-7	few	CASSLSRDIQQYF	TGTGCCAGCTCTCTTTCCCGGGACATTCAGCAGTACTTC
TRBD2	TRBV2	TRBJ2-7	NA	CASSDLGDYNEQYF	TGTGCCAGCAGTGATTTAGGGGACTACAATGAGCAGTACTTC
TRBD1	TRBV2	TRBJ2-2	NA	CASTWTGTNTGELFF	TGTGCCAGCACCTGGACAGGCACGAACACCGGGGAGCTGTTTTTT
NA	TRBV28	TRBJ2-1	few	CASTLRGRPNEQFF	TGTGCCAGCACCCTAAGGGGACGACCCAATGAGCAGTTCTTC
TRBD2	TRBV7-9	TRBJ2-1	NA	CASSYGGRYYNEQFF	TGTGCCAGCAGCTACGGGGGGAGATACTACAATGAGCAGTTCTTC
NA	TRBV7-9	TRBJ1-1	NA	CASSPRGQGGIPEAFF	TGTGCCAGCAGCCCTCGCGGTCAGGGAGGGATCCCTGAAGCTTTCTTT
TRBD1	TRBV19	TRBJ2-3	NA	CASRPDRGTDTQYF	TGTGCCAGTAGACCGGACAGGGGCACAGATACGCAGTATTTT
NA	TRBV4-2	TRBJ1-1	few	CASSRDSIGAFF	TGTGCCAGCAGCCGGGACTCCATTGGAGCTTTCTTT
TRBD2	TRBV6-6	TRBJ2-5	few	CASSYRGLASPDQYF	TGTGCCAGCAGTTACAGGGGACTAGCGTCCCCCGACCAGTACTTC
NA	TRBV7-2	TRBJ1-5	few	CASSLVGGMGSNQPQHF	TGTGCCAGCAGCTTAGTCGGGGGCATGGGTAGCAATCAGCCCCAGCATTTT
TRBD1	TRBV10-3	TRBJ2-7	NA	CAISAGQGAYEQYF	TGTGCCATCAGCGCGGGACAGGGGGCCTACGAGCAGTACTTC
NA	TRBV7-2	TRBJ2-2	NA	CASRPANTGELFF	TGTGCCAGCAGACCGGCGAACACCGGGGAGCTGTTTTTT
NA	TRBV4-3	TRBJ2-3	few	CASSLTRGAASTDTQYF	TGCGCCAGCAGCCTTACCAGGGGAGCAGCAAGCACAGATACGCAGTATTTT
TRBD1	TRBV7-9	TRBJ2-7	few	CASSLPGQDYEQYF	TGTGCCAGCAGCCTACCGGGACAGGACTACGAGCAGTACTTC
TRBD1	TRBV10-3	TRBJ1-5	NA	CAISGQGSNQPQHF	TGTGCCATCAGCGGACAGGGTAGCAATCAGCCCCAGCATTTT
TRBD1	TRBV7-9	TRBJ1-1	few	CASRRTGGFDTEAFF	TGTGCCAGCAGGCGGACAGGGGGATTTGACACTGAAGCTTTCTTT
TRBD1	TRBV5-6	TRBJ1-2	NA	CASSSRTGGYGYTF	TGTGCCAGCAGCTCCCGGACAGGAGGGTATGGCTACACCTTC
NA	TRBV18	TRBJ2-2	NA	CASSLQDSTGELFF	TGTGCCAGCTCACTCCAGGACAGCACCGGGGAGCTGTTTTTT